These T cell receptor beta chains were read from a single sample in a study of cytomegalovirus exposure and HLA in healthy donors. Using immunoSEQ multiplex PCR, the repertoire was profiled, and TCRdb retains in-frame clones only, with some absent. The sample carries fewer than 80,000 clones, 74% recorded once. The sequenced sample consisted of PBMCs. These receptors were taken from a woman aged 55-75 years in good health and CMV-seropositive. Each CDR3 is given with its conserved first and last residue. The order of the fields is CDR3 protein, V gene, J gene, D gene. D genes are given only for firm matches.

CASSLEGASRRNQPQHF,TRBV7-2,TRBJ1-5,TRBD1
CASSTQGFLPDTQYF,TRBV5-1,TRBJ2-3,-
CASSGLGAHYSYEQYF,TRBV11-2,TRBJ2-7,-
CASSLGTADTQPQHF,TRBV7-8,TRBJ1-5,-
CASSMQGADTQYF,TRBV19,TRBJ2-3,TRBD1
CSPTGLAGYNEQFF,TRBV29-1,TRBJ2-1,TRBD2
CASSIFVIRGRSGNTIYF,TRBV19,TRBJ1-3,-
CASSLGQGLRYGYTF,TRBV11-1,TRBJ1-2,TRBD1
CASGLWWGVSNTGELFF,TRBV12-5,TRBJ2-2,-
CASSLGTGFGEKLFF,TRBV7-6,TRBJ1-4,TRBD1
CASSPSGRGNTEAFF,TRBV18,TRBJ1-1,-
CASSYRGDEQFF,TRBV25-1,TRBJ2-1,TRBD1
CASSPGGSRTEAFF,TRBV5-1,TRBJ1-1,TRBD1
CASSESNRVNYGYTF,TRBV2,TRBJ1-2,-
CASTTQGTSGSPLHF,TRBV19,TRBJ1-6,-
CAWSVPQGVNSPLHF,TRBV30,TRBJ1-6,-
CASSAGQAHEQYF,TRBV5-1,TRBJ2-7,TRBD1
CASSEVGTGRDF,TRBV6-1,TRBJ2-3,TRBD1
CASSGSLGNEQFF,TRBV18,TRBJ2-1,TRBD2
CASSLARAYDYYNEQFF,TRBV5-6,TRBJ2-1,-
CSATGAGYNSPLHF,TRBV29-1,TRBJ1-6,TRBD1
CASSSVFGGEQYF,TRBV5-1,TRBJ2-7,-
CASSAGTDYNSPLHF,TRBV2,TRBJ1-6,TRBD1
CASSEFPSYEQYF,TRBV6-1,TRBJ2-7,-
CASSLKMAQQNTEAFF,TRBV5-1,TRBJ1-1,-
CASSVGAGGYEQYF,TRBV9,TRBJ2-7,TRBD2
CAWSIHRVFYGYTF,TRBV30,TRBJ1-2,-
CASNYRGQATEAFF,TRBV19,TRBJ1-1,TRBD1
CSARRGAGGPYEQFF,TRBV29-1,TRBJ2-1,TRBD2
CASIRGPSYEQYF,TRBV6-1,TRBJ2-7,-
CSAGGGAANTEAFF,TRBV29-1,TRBJ1-1,-
CASSFFGTGDIYGYTF,TRBV6-6,TRBJ1-2,TRBD1
CASASPAGGVEQYF,TRBV30,TRBJ2-7,TRBD2
CASGEGYTQYF,TRBV6-6,TRBJ2-3,TRBD2
CASSQDRSGNYYGYTF,TRBV4-2,TRBJ1-2,-
CASIETGKNTIYF,TRBV25-1,TRBJ1-3,TRBD1
CASSYSRRGLREQFF,TRBV6-5,TRBJ2-1,-
CASSEGQTTGNTIYF,TRBV5-1,TRBJ1-3,TRBD1
CASSHHAHRVSGNTIYF,TRBV23-1,TRBJ1-3,-
CASSDRTGANTEAFF,TRBV27,TRBJ1-1,TRBD1
CASSPRTYEETQYF,TRBV11-2,TRBJ2-5,-
CASSETGLSQPQHF,TRBV2,TRBJ1-5,-
CSVEGRVSDEQYF,TRBV29-1,TRBJ2-7,-
CAISESMSLGSASSYEQYF,TRBV10-3,TRBJ2-7,-